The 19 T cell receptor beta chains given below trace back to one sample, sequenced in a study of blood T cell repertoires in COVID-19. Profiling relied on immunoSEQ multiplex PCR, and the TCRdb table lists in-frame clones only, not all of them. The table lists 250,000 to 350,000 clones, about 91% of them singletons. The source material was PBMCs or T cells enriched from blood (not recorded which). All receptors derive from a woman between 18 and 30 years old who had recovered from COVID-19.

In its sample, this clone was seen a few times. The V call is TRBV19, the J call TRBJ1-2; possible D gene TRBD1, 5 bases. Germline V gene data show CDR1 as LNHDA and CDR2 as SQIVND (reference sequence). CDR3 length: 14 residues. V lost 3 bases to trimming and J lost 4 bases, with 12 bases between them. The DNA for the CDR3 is TGTGCCAGTAGTATCCGACAGAAAGCCTATGGCTACACCTTC. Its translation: CASSIRQKAYGYTF.

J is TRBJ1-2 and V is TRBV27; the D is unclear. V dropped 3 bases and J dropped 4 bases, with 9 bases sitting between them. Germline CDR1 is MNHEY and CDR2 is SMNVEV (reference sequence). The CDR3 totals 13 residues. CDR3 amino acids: CASSFRGLYGYTF. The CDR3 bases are TGTGCCAGCAGTTTCAGAGGGCTCTATGGCTACACCTTC.

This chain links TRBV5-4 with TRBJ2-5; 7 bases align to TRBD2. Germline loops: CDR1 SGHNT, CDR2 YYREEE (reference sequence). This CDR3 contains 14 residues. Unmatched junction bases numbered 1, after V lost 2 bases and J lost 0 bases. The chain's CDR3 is CASSFGGYQETQYF. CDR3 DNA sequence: TGTGCCAGCAGCTTCGGGGGGTACCAAGAGACCCAGTACTTC.

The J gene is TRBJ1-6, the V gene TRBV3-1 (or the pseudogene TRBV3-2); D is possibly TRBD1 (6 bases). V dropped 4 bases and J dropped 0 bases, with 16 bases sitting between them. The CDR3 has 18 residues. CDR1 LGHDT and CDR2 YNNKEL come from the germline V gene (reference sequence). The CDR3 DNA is TGTGCCAGCAGCCTCAATTTTGACAGGAGCTCCTATAATTCACCCCTCCACTTT. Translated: CASSLNFDRSSYNSPLHF.

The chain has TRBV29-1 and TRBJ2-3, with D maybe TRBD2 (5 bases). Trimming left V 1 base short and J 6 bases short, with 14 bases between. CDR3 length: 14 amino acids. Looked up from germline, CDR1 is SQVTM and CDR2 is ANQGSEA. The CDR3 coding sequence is TGCAGCGTTGAAGGAGGGAAAGGATCGGATACGCAGTATTTT. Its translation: CSVEGGKGSDTQYF.

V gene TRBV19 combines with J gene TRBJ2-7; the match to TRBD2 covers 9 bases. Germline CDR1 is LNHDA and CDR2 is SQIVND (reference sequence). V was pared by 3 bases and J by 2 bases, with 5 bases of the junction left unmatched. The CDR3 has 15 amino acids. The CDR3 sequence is CASSMALAGTYEQYF. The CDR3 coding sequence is TGTGCCAGTAGTATGGCACTAGCGGGTACCTACGAGCAGTACTTC.

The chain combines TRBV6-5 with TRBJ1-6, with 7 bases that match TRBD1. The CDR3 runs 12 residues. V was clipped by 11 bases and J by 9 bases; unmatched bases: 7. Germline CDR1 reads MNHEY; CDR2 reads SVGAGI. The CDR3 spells CACDREASPLHF. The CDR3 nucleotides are TGTGCCTGCGACAGGGAGGCTTCACCCCTCCACTTT.

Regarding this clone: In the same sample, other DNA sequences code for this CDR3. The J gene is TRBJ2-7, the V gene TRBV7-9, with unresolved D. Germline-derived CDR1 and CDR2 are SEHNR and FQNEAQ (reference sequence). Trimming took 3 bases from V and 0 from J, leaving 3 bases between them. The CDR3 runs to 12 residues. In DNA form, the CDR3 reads TGTGCCAGCAGCTTGAGCTCCTACGAGCAGTACTTC. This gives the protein CASSLSSYEQYF. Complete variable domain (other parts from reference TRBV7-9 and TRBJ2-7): DTGVSQNPRHKITKRGQNVTFRCDPISEHNRLYWYRQTLGQGPEFLTYFQNEAQLEKSRLLSDRFSAERPKGSFSTLEIQRTEQGDSAMYLCASSLSSYEQYFGPGTRLTVT.

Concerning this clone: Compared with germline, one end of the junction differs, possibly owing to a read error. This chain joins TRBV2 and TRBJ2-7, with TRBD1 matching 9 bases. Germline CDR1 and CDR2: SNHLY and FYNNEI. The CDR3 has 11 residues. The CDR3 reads CASRGGDRVHF. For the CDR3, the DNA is TGTGCCAGCAGGGGGGGGGACAGGGTACACTTC.

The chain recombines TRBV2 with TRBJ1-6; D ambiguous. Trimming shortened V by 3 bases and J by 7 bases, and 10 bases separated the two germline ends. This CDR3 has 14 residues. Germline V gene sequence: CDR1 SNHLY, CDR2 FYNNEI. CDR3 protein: CASSDWRNNSPLHF. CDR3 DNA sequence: TGTGCCAGCAGTGATTGGCGGAACAATTCACCCCTCCACTTT.

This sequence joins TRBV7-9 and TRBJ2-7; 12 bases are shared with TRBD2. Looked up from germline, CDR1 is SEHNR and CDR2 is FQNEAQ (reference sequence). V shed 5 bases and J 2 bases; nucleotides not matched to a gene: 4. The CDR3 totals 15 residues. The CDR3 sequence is CASSPTSGGTYEQYF. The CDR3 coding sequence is TGTGCCAGCAGCCCGACTAGCGGGGGTACCTACGAGCAGTACTTC.

The CDR3 bases are TGTGCCAGCAGGGACAGGGGGCCGGGACAGCCCCAGCATTTT. It codes for CASRDRGPGQPQHF. V gene TRBV6-4 combines with J gene TRBJ1-5, with TRBD1 matching 11 bases. Germline V gene data show CDR1 as MRHNA and CDR2 as SNTAGT. The ends lost 6 bases at V and 7 bases at J; junction bases unmatched: 5. The CDR3 consists of 14 residues.

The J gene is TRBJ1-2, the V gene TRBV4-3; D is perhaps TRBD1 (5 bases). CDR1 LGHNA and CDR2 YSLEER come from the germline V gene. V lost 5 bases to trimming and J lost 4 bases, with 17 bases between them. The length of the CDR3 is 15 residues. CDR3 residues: CASSYYGQSGYGYTF. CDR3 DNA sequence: TGCGCCAGCAGCTACTATGGACAATCCGGCTATGGCTACACCTTC.

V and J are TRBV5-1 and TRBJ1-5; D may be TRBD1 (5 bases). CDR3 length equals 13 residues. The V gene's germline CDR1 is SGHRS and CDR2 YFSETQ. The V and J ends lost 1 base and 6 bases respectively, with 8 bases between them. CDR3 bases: TGCGCCAGCAGCTTGACAGGTTTTCAGCCCCAGCATTTT. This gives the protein CASSLTGFQPQHF.

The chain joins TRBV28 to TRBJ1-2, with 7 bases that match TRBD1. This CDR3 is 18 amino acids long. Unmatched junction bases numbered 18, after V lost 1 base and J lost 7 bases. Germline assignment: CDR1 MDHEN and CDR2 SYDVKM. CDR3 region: CASSLLLGQTRGQAGYTF. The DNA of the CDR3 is TGTGCCAGCAGTTTATTATTAGGCCAGACGAGGGGGCAAGCTGGCTACACCTTC.

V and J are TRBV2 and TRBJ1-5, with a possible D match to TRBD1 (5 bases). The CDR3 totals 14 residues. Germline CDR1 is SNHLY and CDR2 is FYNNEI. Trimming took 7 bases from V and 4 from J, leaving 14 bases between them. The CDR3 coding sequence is TGTGCCAGCACCTTCAGGGTGCCAAATCAGCCCCAGCATTTT. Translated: CASTFRVPNQPQHF.

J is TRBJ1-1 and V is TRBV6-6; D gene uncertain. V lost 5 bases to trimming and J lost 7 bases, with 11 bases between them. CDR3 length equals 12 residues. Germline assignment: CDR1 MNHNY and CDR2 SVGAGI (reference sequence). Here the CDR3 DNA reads TGTGCCAGCAGTACTGCCCCCGGTGAAGCTTTCTTT. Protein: CASSTAPGEAFF.

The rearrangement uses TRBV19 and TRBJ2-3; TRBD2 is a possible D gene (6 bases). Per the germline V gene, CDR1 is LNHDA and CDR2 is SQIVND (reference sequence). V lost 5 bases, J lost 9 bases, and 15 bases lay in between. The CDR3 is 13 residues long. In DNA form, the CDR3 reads TGTGCCAGTAGTGGCGCCCGCCGGGGGACGCAGTATTTT. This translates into CASSGARRGTQYF.

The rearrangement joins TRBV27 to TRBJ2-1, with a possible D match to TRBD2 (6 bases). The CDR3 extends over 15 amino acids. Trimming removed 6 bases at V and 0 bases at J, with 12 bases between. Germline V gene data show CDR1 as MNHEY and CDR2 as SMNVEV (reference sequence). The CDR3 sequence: CASSPEGGSYNEQFF. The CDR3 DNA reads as TGTGCCAGCAGCCCGGAGGGCGGCTCCTACAATGAGCAGTTCTTC.